The 10 T cell receptor beta chains below come from one sample, sequenced in a study of low-dose radiotherapy and immunotherapy resistance in tumors (dated by TCRdb to between 2021 and 2023). What the time point label conveys for this sample: before trial treatment. The instrument given in TCRdb is Illumina MiniSeq. TCRs were amplified with Phusion for about 20 PCR cycles using a constant-region primer together with the adapter attached to the V primers. TCRdb's own reprocessing of the public reads used fastp at Q25 and MiXCR and kept productive beta chains. Here each entry gathers all rows of one CDR3 protein and keeps the most common genes and DNA. Present in this sample are about 46,000 distinct CDR3 sequences, 10% to 15% of which were seen just once. The ten top clones hold roughly 6.4% of the sample. This sample comprised PBMCs, obtained before treatment. These receptor sequences come from a female donor with ovarian cancer.

In its sample, this clonotype was seen a few times. The chain joins TRBV5-1 to TRBJ1-3; D is unclear. Trimming took off 4 bases at V and 0 bases at J, with 11 bases between the two ends. The V gene's germline CDR1 is SGHRS and CDR2 YFSETQ. CDR3 length: 15 residues. In nucleotides, the CDR3 is TGCGCCAGCAGCCCAGGAGCGAGCTCTGGAAACACCATATATTTT. This sequence encodes CASSPGASSGNTIYF. Filled out from reference TRBV5-1 and TRBJ1-3, the complete variable domain reads KAGVTQTPRYLIKTRGQQVTLSCSPISGHRSVSWYQQTPGQGLQFLFEYFSETQRNKGNFPGRFSGRQFSNSRSEMNVSTLELGDSALYLCASSPGASSGNTIYFGEGSWLTVV.

This clonotype was seen ten or more times. The CDR3 DNA is TGTGCCAGCAGCCAAGATATTACATCATACAATGAGCAGTTCTTC. Encoded protein: CASSQDITSYNEQFF. The chain carries TRBV14 and TRBJ2-1, with D unclear. Germline CDR1 SGHDN, CDR2 FVKESK. The ends were cut back, 0 bases at V and 4 bases at J, with 10 bases in the middle. The CDR3 has 15 amino acids.

There are many counts of this clonotype. The V call is TRBV9, the J call TRBJ2-3; weak D call: TRBD1 (6 bases). Germline V CDR1 and CDR2: SGDLS, YYNGEE. V lost 4 bases, J lost 0 bases, and 18 bases lay in between. This CDR3 is built from 17 residues. CDR3 in DNA: TGTGCCAGCAGCCATTATACCGGACAGCTGAGCACAGATACGCAGTATTTT. Its translation: CASSHYTGQLSTDTQYF.

The chain employs TRBV4-2 and TRBJ2-3; a weak D match, TRBD2 (5 bases). The V end was cut by 0 bases, the J end by 3 bases, with 16 bases between. Looked up from germline, CDR1 is LGHNA and CDR2 is YNFKEQ. The CDR3 covers 17 residues. The CDR3: CASSQDEGGRGTDTQYF. The DNA of the CDR3 is TGTGCCAGCAGCCAAGATGAGGGCGGTAGAGGTACAGATACGCAGTATTTT.

This clonotype was detected many times. V usage is TRBV10-3 and J usage is TRBJ1-5; the D gene is possibly TRBD1 (5 bases). The V gene lost 4 bases and the J gene lost 6 bases, with 10 bases spanning the gap. In germline, CDR1 is ENHRY, CDR2 SYGVKD. The CDR3 length is 13 residues. CDR3 protein: CAISGGMSQPQHF. The CDR3 nucleotides read TGTGCCATCAGTGGGGGGATGAGTCAGCCCCAGCATTTT.

In this sample, this clonotype turned up many times. J is TRBJ1-1 and V is TRBV6-2 or TRBV6-3; unclear D gene. This CDR3 contains 12 residues. V was pared by 6 bases and J by 0 bases, with 5 bases between. Germline V gives CDR1 MNHEY, CDR2 SVGEGT. The CDR3 region is CASSLLNTEAFF. The CDR3 region has the DNA TGTGCCAGCAGCCTCCTGAACACTGAAGCTTTCTTT.

This clonotype was detected many times. This chain links TRBV7-6 with TRBJ1-1; 8 positions match TRBD1. V lost 5 bases and J lost 1; bases outside the gene matches: 6. The CDR3 covers 15 residues. Germline V lookup: CDR1 SGHVS, CDR2 FNYEAQ. CDR3 sequence: CASSLFQGANTEAFF. The DNA of the CDR3 is TGTGCCAGCAGCCTCTTTCAGGGGGCGAACACTGAAGCTTTCTTT.

The J gene is TRBJ2-1, the V gene TRBV21-1. TRBV21-1 counts as a pseudogene. This CDR3 has 16 residues. Here the CDR3 reads CASSRTRLSSYNEQFF. CDR3 DNA sequence: TGTGCCAGCAGCCGGACGAGGTTATCCTCCTACAATGAGCAGTTCTTC.

This clonotype was seen ten or more times. V is TRBV7-8 and J is TRBJ2-7; D is unclear. The V end was cut by 5 bases, the J end by 1 base, with 12 bases between. Germline CDR1 reads SGHVS; CDR2 reads FQNEAQ. The CDR3 extends over 14 amino acids. CDR3 nucleotide sequence: TGTGCCAGCAGCCTCTCGGGCTCGTCCTACGAGCAGTACTTC. As protein: CASSLSGSSYEQYF.

This clonotype was recorded many times. The chain carries TRBV27 and TRBJ2-2; tentatively, D is TRBD2 (6 bases). V was pared by 4 bases and J by 5 bases, with 14 bases between. Germline CDR1 MNHEY, CDR2 SMNVEV (reference sequence). CDR3 length: 15 residues. This CDR3 is CASSSGEIITGELFF. The CDR3 coding sequence is TGTGCCAGCAGTTCGGGGGAGATAATAACCGGGGAGCTGTTTTTT.